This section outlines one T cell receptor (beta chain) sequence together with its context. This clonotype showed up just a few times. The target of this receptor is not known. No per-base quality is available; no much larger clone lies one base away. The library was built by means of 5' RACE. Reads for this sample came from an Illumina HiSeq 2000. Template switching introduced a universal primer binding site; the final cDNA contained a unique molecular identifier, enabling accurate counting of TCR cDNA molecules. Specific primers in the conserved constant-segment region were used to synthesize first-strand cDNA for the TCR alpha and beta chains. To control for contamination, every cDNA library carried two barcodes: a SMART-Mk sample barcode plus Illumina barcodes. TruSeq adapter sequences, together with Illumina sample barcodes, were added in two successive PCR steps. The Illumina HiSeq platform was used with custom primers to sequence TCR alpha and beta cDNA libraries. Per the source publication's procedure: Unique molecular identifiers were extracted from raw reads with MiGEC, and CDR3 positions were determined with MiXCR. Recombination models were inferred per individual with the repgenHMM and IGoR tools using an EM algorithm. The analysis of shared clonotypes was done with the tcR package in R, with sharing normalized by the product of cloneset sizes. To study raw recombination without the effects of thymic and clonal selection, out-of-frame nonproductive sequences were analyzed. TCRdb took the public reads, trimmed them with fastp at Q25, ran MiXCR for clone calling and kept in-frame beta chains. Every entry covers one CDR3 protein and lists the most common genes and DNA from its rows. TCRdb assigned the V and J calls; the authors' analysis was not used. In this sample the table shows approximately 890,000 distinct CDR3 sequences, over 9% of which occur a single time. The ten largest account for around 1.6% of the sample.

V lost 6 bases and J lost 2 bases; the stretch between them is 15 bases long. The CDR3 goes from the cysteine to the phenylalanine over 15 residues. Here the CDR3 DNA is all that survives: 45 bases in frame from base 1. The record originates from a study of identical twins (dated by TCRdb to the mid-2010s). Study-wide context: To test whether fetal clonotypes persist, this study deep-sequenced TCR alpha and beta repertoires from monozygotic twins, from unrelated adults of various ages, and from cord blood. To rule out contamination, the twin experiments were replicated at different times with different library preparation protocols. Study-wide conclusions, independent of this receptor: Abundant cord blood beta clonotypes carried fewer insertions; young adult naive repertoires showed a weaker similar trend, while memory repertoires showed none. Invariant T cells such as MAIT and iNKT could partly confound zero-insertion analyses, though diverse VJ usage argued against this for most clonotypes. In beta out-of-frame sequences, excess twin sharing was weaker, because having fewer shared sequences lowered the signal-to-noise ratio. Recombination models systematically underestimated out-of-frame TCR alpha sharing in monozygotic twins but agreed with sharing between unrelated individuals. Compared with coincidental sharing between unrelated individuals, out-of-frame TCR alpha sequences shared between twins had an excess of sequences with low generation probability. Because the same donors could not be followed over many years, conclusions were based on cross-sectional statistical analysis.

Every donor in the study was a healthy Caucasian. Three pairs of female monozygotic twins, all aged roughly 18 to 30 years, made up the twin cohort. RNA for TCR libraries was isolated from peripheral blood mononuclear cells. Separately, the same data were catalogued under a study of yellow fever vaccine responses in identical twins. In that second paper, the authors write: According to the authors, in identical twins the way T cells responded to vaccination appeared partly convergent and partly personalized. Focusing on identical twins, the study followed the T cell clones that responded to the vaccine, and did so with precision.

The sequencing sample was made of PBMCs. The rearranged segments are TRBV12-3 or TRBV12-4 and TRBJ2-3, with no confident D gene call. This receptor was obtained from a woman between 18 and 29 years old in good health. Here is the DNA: TGTGCCAGCAGCCCTGAAGGACGATACACAGATACGCAGTATTTT. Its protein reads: CASSPEGRYTDTQYF.